These 7 T cell receptor beta chains originate from one sample sequenced in a study of T-cell memory formation after mild COVID-19. TCRdb analysed the 5' RACE reads with MiXCR anew, one entry per CDR3 protein. The sample comprises fewer than 450,000 distinct CDR3 sequences, around 21% of which are singletons, and around 13% rests with the top ten. The sample was PBMCs or a T cell subset sorted from them (not recorded which). Source of these receptors: an adult woman who had mild COVID-19 (a few samples of this study predate the infection). Cell type and time point are not known.

The chain has TRBV5-1 and TRBJ2-5; 7 nucleotides match TRBD1. This CDR3 is built from 14 residues. In germline, CDR1 is SGHRS, CDR2 YFSETQ. The V segment lost 3 bases and the J segment 2 bases; nucleotides outside the gene matches: 4. CDR3 nucleotide sequence: TGCGCCAGCAGCTGGACAGGACAACAAGAGACCCAGTACTTC. Translation gives CASSWTGQQETQYF.

This clonotype was detected a few times. This chain connects TRBV7-9 to TRBJ2-5; D remains unclear. Germline V lookup: CDR1 SEHNR, CDR2 FQNEAQ (reference sequence). The CDR3 runs 13 residues. The germline V and J ends were trimmed by 0 bases and 7 bases, with 9 bases remaining between them. CDR3 region: CASSLAGGVTQYF. The CDR3 coding sequence is TGTGCCAGCAGCTTAGCAGGTGGGGTGACCCAGTACTTC.

This clonotype was found a few times. The rearrangement links TRBV20-1 to TRBJ2-2, with D possibly matching TRBD2 (6 bases). Germline V gives CDR1 DFQATT, CDR2 SNEGSKA (reference sequence). V lost 6 bases and J 2 bases, leaving 13 bases between the germline ends. The CDR3 is 14 amino acids. The CDR3 is CSAMGLDNTGELFF. The CDR3 DNA reads as TGCAGTGCGATGGGACTGGATAACACCGGGGAGCTGTTTTTT.

This clonotype was seen a few times. The J gene is TRBJ2-3, the V gene TRBV11-2; D could derive from TRBD1 or TRBD2 (6 bases each). V gave up 1 base and J gave up 5 bases, with 10 bases separating them. The CDR3 runs to 14 residues. Germline V gene data show CDR1 as SGHAT and CDR2 as FQNNGV. The CDR3 nucleotides are TGTGCCAGCAGCTTAGCGGGGGCTCTAGATACGCAGTATTTT. This codes for CASSLAGALDTQYF.

This clonotype was observed a few times. CDR3 sequence (DNA): TGCGCCAGCAGCCAAGACCTAACAGGGTTCGGTTACACATCCGGCTACGAGCAGTACTTC. Its protein is CASSQDLTGFGYTSGYEQYF. This chain uses TRBV4-1 with TRBJ2-7; D possibly corresponds to TRBD1 (6 bases). This CDR3 region has 20 residues. CDR1 and CDR2 (germline): MGHRA, YSYEKL. V dropped 0 bases and J dropped 3 bases, with 27 bases sitting between them.

The chain combines TRBV7-2 with TRBJ2-7; TRBD2 matches at 16 bases. This CDR3 is 16 amino acids long. The ends lost 5 bases at V and 4 bases at J; junction bases unmatched: 5. CDR1 SGHTA and CDR2 FQGNSA come from the germline V gene. The CDR3 coding sequence is TGTGCCAGCAGCGGGACTAGCGGGAGGGGACCTTACGAGCAGTACTTC. Encoded protein: CASSGTSGRGPYEQYF.

In this sample, this clonotype turned up a few times. The CDR3 is CASSLRDRGTREQYF. CDR3 DNA sequence: TGTGCCAGCAGTTTGAGGGACAGAGGGACCCGGGAGCAGTACTTC. This sequence joins TRBV12-3 or TRBV12-4 and TRBJ2-7; 7 bases are a match to TRBD1. After removal of 3 bases from V and 7 bases from J, the junction contained 12 bases not matched to a gene. CDR3 length: 15 residues.